The T cell receptor beta chain under discussion was sequenced for a study of T-cell reconstitution after alpha-beta-depleted transplantation in children. Molecular barcoding with unique molecular identifiers was used for the TCRbeta library. Each CDR3 protein is one row after TCRdb ran MiXCR on the PCR reads. The sample holds 700,000 to 950,000 distinct CDR3 sequences, roughly 16% seen once. The TCR comes from a male patient younger than 18 who had a stem cell transplant for acute lymphoblastic leukemia, so the T cells may come from the graft donor. This specimen was PBMCs, mostly from graft donor cells, taken 360 days after TCRalphabeta/CD19-depleted stem cell transplant.

CDR3 nucleotides: TGTGCCAGCAGCCTGCGCGGGACGGTGAACACTGAAGCTTTCTTT. This codes for CASSLRGTVNTEAFF. V and J are TRBV11-2 and TRBJ1-1; TRBD1 might be the D (5 bases). Germline CDR1 reads SGHAT; CDR2 reads FQNNGV. This CDR3 has 15 amino acids. The V gene lost 5 bases and the J gene lost 0 bases, with 13 bases spanning the gap.